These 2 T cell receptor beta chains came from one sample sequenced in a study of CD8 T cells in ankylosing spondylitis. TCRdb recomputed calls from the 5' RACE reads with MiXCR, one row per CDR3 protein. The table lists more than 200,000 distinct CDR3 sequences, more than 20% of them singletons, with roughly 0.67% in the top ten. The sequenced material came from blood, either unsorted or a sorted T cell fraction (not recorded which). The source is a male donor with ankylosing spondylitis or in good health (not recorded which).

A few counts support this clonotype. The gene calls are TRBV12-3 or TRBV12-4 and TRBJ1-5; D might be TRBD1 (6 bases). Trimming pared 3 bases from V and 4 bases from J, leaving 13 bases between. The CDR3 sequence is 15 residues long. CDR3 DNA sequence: TGTGCCAGCAGTTTCCGAGGGGGGGGTAATCAGCCCCAGCATTTT. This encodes CASSFRGGGNQPQHF.

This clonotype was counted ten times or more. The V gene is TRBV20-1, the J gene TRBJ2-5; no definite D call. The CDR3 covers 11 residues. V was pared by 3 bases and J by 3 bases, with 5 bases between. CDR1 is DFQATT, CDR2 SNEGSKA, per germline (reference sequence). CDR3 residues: CSARSEETQYF. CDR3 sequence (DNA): TGCAGTGCTAGGTCAGAAGAGACCCAGTACTTC.